The 20 T cell receptor beta chains below all came from one sample that was sequenced in a study of shared clonotypes between healthy human individuals. Some clones are missing from TCRdb's copy, which holds only in-frame ones; the method was immunoSEQ multiplex PCR. The sample contains 1.4 million or so clones, just under 99% of which appear only once. The sequenced material came from naive CD4+ T cells sorted from blood. Subset meaning: CD45RA+ positively selected. The receptors stem from a man aged 25 to 40 in good health.

The chain joins TRBV4-3 to TRBJ2-5; possible D gene TRBD1, 6 bases. The CDR3 totals 15 residues. Trimming took off 4 bases at V and 4 bases at J, with 16 bases between the two ends. Germline values: CDR1 LGHNA, CDR2 YSLEER. CDR3 in DNA: TGCGCCAGCAGCCGTACCGCAGGGGTCGGAGAGACCCAGTACTTC. This encodes CASSRTAGVGETQYF.

As regards this clone: Other nucleotide sequences in the sample specify the same CDR3. J is TRBJ2-5 and V is TRBV18; weak D call: TRBD2 (5 bases). V was shortened by 2 bases and J by 3 bases, with 7 bases between the two germline ends. The germline CDR1 and CDR2 sequences are KGHSH and LQKENI. The CDR3 extends over 13 amino acids. CDR3 loop: CASSPTGEETQYF. The CDR3 DNA is TGTGCCAGCTCACCAACCGGGGAAGAGACCCAGTACTTC. The whole variable domain, filled in from reference TRBV18 and TRBJ2-5, reads NAGVMQNPRHLVRRRGQEARLRCSPMKGHSHVYWYRQLPEEGLKFMVYLQKENIIDESGMPKERFSAEFPKEGPSILRIQQVVRGDSAAYFCASSPTGEETQYFGPGTRLLVL.

Note on this clone: The same CDR3 also results from other DNA sequences found in this sample. The chain uses TRBV18 and TRBJ1-5; TRBD1 is a possible D gene (5 bases). Trimming pared 2 bases from V and 5 bases from J, leaving 10 bases between. CDR1 is KGHSH, CDR2 LQKENI, per germline. The CDR3 is made up of 14 amino acids. CDR3 DNA: TGTGCCAGCTCACCAGCGGGGGGTGATCAGCCCCAGCATTTT. It specifies CASSPAGGDQPQHF.

The V gene is TRBV5-6, the J gene TRBJ1-5; 8 bases agree with TRBD1. CDR3 length: 15 amino acids. J gave up 4 bases and V 2 bases, and 5 bases lay outside the gene matches. Germline V gives CDR1 SGHDT, CDR2 YYEEEE. CDR3 DNA sequence: TGTGCCAGCAGCTTAGGACAGGGCTCTAATCAGCCCCAGCATTTT. This codes for CASSLGQGSNQPQHF.

The V call is TRBV9, the J call TRBJ2-3, with D possibly being TRBD2 (5 bases). Looked up from germline, CDR1 is SGDLS and CDR2 is YYNGEE. The V gene lost 2 bases and the J gene lost 10 bases, with 14 bases spanning the gap. CDR3 length equals 13 residues. The CDR3 coding sequence is TGTGCCAGCAGCGTGAGGACCCGGGAATCGCAGTATTTT. Its translation: CASSVRTRESQYF.

Notes on this clone: This specimen includes other DNA sequences encoding the same CDR3. The CDR3 loop is CASRLALFRSSYEQYF. As DNA, the CDR3 is TGTGCAAGCCGCTTAGCGCTCTTCCGTAGCTCCTACGAGCAGTACTTC. The gene calls are TRBV12-2 and TRBJ2-7; the DNA was not compared with TRBD2, the D call given in the table. TRBV12-2 represents a pseudogene. CDR3 size: 16 residues.

This clone was counted a single time. The rearrangement links TRBV10-2 to TRBJ2-7, with 11 bases lining up with TRBD2. The germline V gene has CDR1 WSHSY and CDR2 SAAADI. The trim removed 2 bases at V and 3 bases at J, leaving 0 bases unmatched. The CDR3 runs to 14 residues. As DNA, the CDR3 is TGCGCCAGCAGTGAGACTAGCGGGGGCTACGAGCAGTACTTC. Translating it yields CASSETSGGYEQYF.

This chain connects TRBV7-2 to TRBJ2-1; 11 bases are shared with TRBD2. The germline V gene has CDR1 SGHTA and CDR2 FQGNSA. V lost 2 bases, J lost 5 bases, and 2 bases stayed unmatched. The CDR3 is made up of 15 amino acids. Here the CDR3 reads CASSLTSGSHNEQFF. The CDR3 DNA reads TGTGCCAGCAGCTTAACTAGCGGGAGCCACAATGAGCAGTTCTTC.

The chain uses TRBV23-1 and TRBJ2-1; 7 bases agree with TRBD2. TRBV23-1 is reported as an ORF; its role is uncertain. Trimming removed 2 bases from V and 4 bases from J; junction bases left unmatched: 8. The CDR3 loop spans 16 amino acids. In nucleotides, the CDR3 is TGCGCCAGCAGTCAACTCTCTGGCGGGAGTTACAATGAGCAGTTCTTC. Protein sequence: CASSQLSGGSYNEQFF.

This chain links TRBV27 with TRBJ2-1; D is perhaps TRBD2 (5 bases). CDR3 length: 15 residues. The germline V and J ends were trimmed by 7 bases and 0 bases, with 13 bases remaining between them. The germline gives CDR1 MNHEY, CDR2 SMNVEV (reference sequence). The CDR3 spells CASTTLGSSYNEQFF. The CDR3 DNA follows: TGTGCCAGCACTACCCTAGGGAGCTCCTACAATGAGCAGTTCTTC.

The chain is built from TRBV19 and TRBJ2-3; a possible D gene is TRBD2 (6 bases). CDR1 is LNHDA, CDR2 SQIVND, per germline (reference sequence). The CDR3 runs to 14 residues. V was clipped by 6 bases and J by 6 bases, with 16 bases between them. DNA for the CDR3: TGTGCCAGTAGCAGACTAGATTTATTCGATACGCAGTATTTT. Translating gives CASSRLDLFDTQYF.

This chain connects TRBV5-6 to TRBJ2-1, with D unresolved. Germline V gene sequence: CDR1 SGHDT, CDR2 YYEEEE. The V end was cut by 0 bases, the J end by 1 base, with 11 bases between. The CDR3 extends over 16 amino acids. The CDR3 protein is CASSLGYGSSYNEQFF. CDR3 DNA sequence: TGTGCCAGCAGCTTGGGTTATGGGTCATCCTACAATGAGCAGTTCTTC.

To note about this clone: The sample carries other DNA sequences with the same CDR3. Here the CDR3 reads CASSLEGTYEQYF. As DNA, the CDR3 is TGCGCCAGCAGCTTGGAGGGCACCTACGAGCAGTACTTC. The chain recombines TRBV5-1 with TRBJ2-7; D ambiguous. CDR1 SGHRS and CDR2 YFSETQ come from the germline V gene. The V end lost 0 bases, the J end lost 2 bases, and 6 bases lay between the germline ends. CDR3 length equals 13 residues.

This clone came up once. The gene calls are TRBV7-8 and TRBJ1-1; perhaps TRBD1 as D (6 bases). V gave up 5 bases and J gave up 3 bases, with 16 bases separating them. Germline CDR1 reads SGHVS; CDR2 reads FQNEAQ. The CDR3 length is 15 residues. CDR3 nucleotide sequence: TGTGCCAGCAGCATAGGTCACAGGGCTGACACTGAAGCTTTCTTT. It specifies CASSIGHRADTEAFF. The full variable domain, its missing parts supplied by reference TRBV7-8 and TRBJ1-1, is GAGVSQSPRYKVAKRGQDVALRCDPISGHVSLFWYQQALGQGPEFLTYFQNEAQLDKSGLPSDRFFAERPEGSVSTLKIQRTQQEDSAVYLCASSIGHRADTEAFFGQGTRLTVV.

The V call is TRBV28, the J call TRBJ2-3, with D maybe TRBD2 (6 bases). Germline CDR1 is MDHEN and CDR2 is SYDVKM. V lost 8 bases to trimming and J lost 0 bases, with 15 bases between them. The CDR3 spans 15 residues. CDR3 in amino acids: CASCPNGGSTDTQYF. The DNA for the CDR3 is TGTGCCAGCTGCCCCAACGGGGGAAGCACAGATACGCAGTATTTT.

The J gene is TRBJ2-1, the V gene TRBV7-9; no definite D call. V dropped 1 base and J dropped 8 bases, with 6 bases sitting between them. CDR1 and CDR2 (germline): SEHNR, FQNEAQ (reference sequence). The length of the CDR3 is 12 residues. In DNA form, the CDR3 reads TGTGCCAGCAGCTTAGTCCTCGATGAGCAGTTCTTC. Its protein product is CASSLVLDEQFF.

The chain is built from TRBV28 and TRBJ2-7; D call uncertain. The CDR3 has 15 residues. V was trimmed by 3 bases and J by 2 bases, leaving 14 bases between them. CDR1 is MDHEN and CDR2 is SYDVKM in the germline V gene. CDR3 nucleotide sequence: TGTGCCAGCAGTTTTTTTGGTCGAAAAACCTACGAGCAGTACTTC. Amino acid sequence: CASSFFGRKTYEQYF.

The V gene is TRBV7-9, the J gene TRBJ1-4; 7 bases fit TRBD1. V lost 10 bases and J lost 0; bases outside the gene matches: 8. The CDR3 loop spans 15 amino acids. Germline V gives CDR1 SEHNR, CDR2 FQNEAQ (reference sequence). The CDR3 region is CATNLGQATNEKLFF. DNA for the CDR3: TGTGCCACCAACTTAGGACAGGCAACTAATGAAAAACTGTTTTTT. Supplemented by reference TRBV7-9 and TRBJ1-4, the full variable domain reads DTGVSQNPRHKITKRGQNVTFRCDPISEHNRLYWYRQTLGQGPEFLTYFQNEAQLEKSRLLSDRFSAERPKGSFSTLEIQRTEQGDSAMYLCATNLGQATNEKLFFGSGTQLSVL.

The chain employs TRBV29-1 and TRBJ2-3, with D maybe TRBD1 (6 bases). Trimming stripped 3 bases from V and 2 bases from J, with 12 bases between. Germline V gives CDR1 SQVTM, CDR2 ANQGSEA. This CDR3 has 14 amino acids. CDR3 sequence: CSVEGSGHTDTQYF. In DNA, the CDR3 is TGCAGCGTTGAGGGCTCGGGACACACAGATACGCAGTATTTT.

The CDR3 sequence is CASSPRQGAQTYEQYF. CDR3 nucleotide sequence: TGTGCCAGCAGTCCCCGACAGGGGGCGCAAACCTACGAGCAGTACTTC. The J gene is TRBJ2-7, the V gene TRBV27; TRBD1 agrees at 10 bases. Looked up from germline, CDR1 is MNHEY and CDR2 is SMNVEV (reference sequence). With V trimmed by 5 bases and J by 2 bases, 9 bases remained unmatched. The CDR3 consists of 16 residues.